The present entry profiles one T cell receptor beta chain with its context. Its antigen remains unidentified. No per-base quality is available; no much larger clone lies one base away. This sample is drawn from a study of cytomegalovirus exposure and HLA in healthy donors listed by TCRdb under 2017. General notes on the study: In an earlier analysis of 550 to 750 of the donors, approximately 260 Gb of sequence data and 100 million or so unique TCR beta sequences from some 170 million T cells were reported. Roughly 290 gigabases of sequencing data and tens of millions of unique TCR sequences made up an early release that covered about 640 HLA-typed donors. Of the 300 to 450 genotyped donors, 80% to 90% were placed in the genetic ancestry cluster associated with self-reported Caucasian donors. The study aimed to test whether signatures of past pathogen exposure could be identified by cataloging public T cell receptors. Using immunosequencing, the study profiled T cell repertoires from approximately 700 subjects and related those repertoires to cytomegalovirus serostatus. Along with the roughly 610-subject first cohort, a separate validation cohort of about 110 different subjects was used. The study combined high-throughput TCR immunosequencing, statistical association of individual TCRs with disease status, and machine learning to predict cytomegalovirus infection status. In a later analysis, previously published TCR beta repertoires from 500 to 750 donors were re-analyzed and high-resolution HLA genotyping was added so that TCR occurrence patterns could be studied. In the later analysis, no new phenotypic data were used to find candidate immune exposures; instead, reliance was placed on TCR beta sequences and their occurrence across donors. In an earlier analysis of a few hundred of the donors, high-throughput TCR beta sequencing was used to judge whether each TCR beta V gene segment behaved as functional or pseudogenic. Donor age, sex, ethnicity and CMV serostatus were compiled alongside the repertoire data. A later genetic analysis took genome-wide SNP genotypes for about 55% of the roughly 670 donors and used that subset as a discovery cohort. Every discovery cohort repertoire had been produced on one sequencing platform. Class I and class II HLA loci were covered by the typing at four-digit resolution. Typing coverage varied by locus: roughly 620-640 donors for A, B, C, DRB1 and DQB1; about 520 for DQA1; some 610 for DPA1; roughly 470 for DPB1. Several DR-DQ haplotypes were treated as single units for association and clustering because of strong linkage in the cohort. Among 300 to 500 genotyped donors of the cohort, an average of approximately 240,000 unique TCR beta nucleotide sequences was sequenced per donor, of which approximately 18% were non-productive.

To prepare the library, the immunoSEQ multiplex PCR assay was applied. For the multiplex PCR, a mixture combining 60 forward primers for TCR Vbeta segments and 13 reverse primers for TCR Jbeta segments was used. Amplification of the CDR3 region of rearranged TCR beta genes was performed with a multiplex PCR assay on genomic DNA. On the Illumina HiSeq System, the amplified TCR beta libraries were sequenced as 87-base-pair reads. The original methods were these. A later analysis counted about 80 million unique TCR beta chains across the approximately 700 repertoires, and around 9.9 million of these chains were shared by at least two donors. Raw reads were error-corrected and collapsed into unique sequences with a nearest-neighbor algorithm that merged closely related sequences to remove PCR and sequencing errors. To assign V, D and J gene segments, CDR3 sequences were aligned to IMGT reference sequences. For a sequence to be retained, a match of at least six nucleotides was required to both a V gene segment and a J gene segment. A rearrangement was called productive if the CDR3 had no stop codons and remained in frame with V and J, and every other rearrangement was called non-productive. Following IMGT convention, CDR3 was defined as the stretch from the second conserved V-encoded cysteine up to the conserved J-encoded phenylalanine. The earlier analysis of some 600 of the donors excluded sequences that lacked an unambiguous match to a single V gene segment. In an earlier analysis of roughly 500 of the donors, V segments were called functional above 56.7% productive rearrangements and were called segregating when the between-donor standard deviation exceeded 5%. To diagnose cytomegalovirus status from the catalog of TCR beta chain sequences, a statistical classification framework was built. A later analysis assigned V and J genes by comparing TCR nucleotide sequences with IMGT/GENE-DB human TR gene sequences. Using the TCRdist pipeline, a later analysis assigned CDR3 sequences along with most-parsimonious VDJ recombination scenarios. In a later analysis, each TCR beta chain was defined by its CDR3 amino acid sequence together with its V-gene family, and reads lacking a unique V-gene family were excluded. To address suspected cross-contamination and a sequencing artifact, a later analysis removed roughly 640 highly shared, low-generation-probability nucleotide sequences. In a later analysis, a clonal expansion index for each public chain was calculated from normalized within-repertoire ranks of inferred template counts. A later analysis computed generation probabilities with a VDJ recombination model fitted to out-of-frame rearrangements, and checked the results against IGoR. Hypergeometric tests were used in a later analysis to score TCR-TCR, TCR-HLA and TCR-CMV co-occurrence, with a repertoire-size bias correction applied to the TCR pairs. In a later analysis, false discovery rates were estimated by permuting HLA or CMV assignments 20 times. In a later analysis, co-occurring TCRs were grouped using DBSCAN, with TCRdist sequence similarity added in when clustering inside HLA-allele-positive subsets. Co-occurrence clustering excluded repertoires with fewer than 30,000 or more than 120,000 public chains, plus five with anomalous nucleotide sharing. TCRdb took this table from immuneACCESS and kept in-frame rearrangements with V and J called. Such tables lack part of the clones; where checked against another copy, unresolved V genes explain under half of the gap, and the rest is unexplained. The V and J calls and clone size were taken over from that table, and D and trimming were inferred from the DNA. Recorded for this sample are under 200,000 clones; roughly 72% of them occurred a single time. Clones ranked in the top ten supply 1.9% of the sample.

The cohort consisted of some 730 healthy bone marrow donors. All cohort members were sampled while nominally healthy, although unrecorded immune exposures were likely present. The donor tested CMV seronegative and was one of the 352 seronegative cohort members. A peripheral blood sample was provided by each donor, and peripheral blood mononuclear cells were used for TCR beta sequencing. Genomic DNA extraction from the blood cell samples was performed with the Qiagen DNeasy Blood Extraction Kit. Here is what the overall study found, with its caveats: Across donors, most TCR sequences were observed very rarely, whereas some public TCRs were present in many individuals. Linkage disequilibrium might explain the correlated functional status among segregating V segments, but an unknown experimental factor could not be ruled out. In both the original and validation cohorts, the classifier was reported to diagnose cytomegalovirus status with high specificity and sensitivity. A further reported finding was that TCR beta sequences accurately predicted the HLA-A and HLA-B alleles for most subjects in the first cohort. In a later analysis, the rate of TCR association differed among HLA loci, with DRB1 alleles having the most associated TCRs and HLA-C alleles having the fewest. Because counts were too low, some 17 rarely observed V segments, including chromosome 9 orphons, were excluded from the earlier analysis of 587 of the donors. Compared with equally common non-associated chains, HLA-associated TCR beta chains in a later analysis were more clonally expanded and had lower generation probabilities. Roughly uniform sequencing depth across donors was assumed in presence/absence analyses, although this assumption may not hold. In an earlier analysis of 587 of the donors, most TCR beta V segments appeared in productive rearrangements about 90% or about 30% of the time, broadly matching IMGT annotations. Compared with the 666-donor mean, donors in an Asian-associated ancestry cluster had fewer N-insertions in productive TCRs, according to a later genetic analysis. In the study, 150 to 200 TCR beta chains were listed as associated with cytomegalovirus. A later analysis reported that several top co-occurrence clusters appeared linked to parvovirus B19, influenza, CMV and Epstein-Barr virus. Only TCR beta chains were sequenced in this cohort, and the absence of alpha or paired-chain data limited detectable features. Most CMV-associated TCR beta chains appeared to be HLA-restricted in a later analysis, and the HLA associations seemed to be driven largely by CMV exposure. HLA typing was unavailable for some donors at each locus, so association tests used only the typed subset. V-gene and J-gene trimming of TCR beta chains was associated with a missense DCLRE1C variant in a later genetic analysis, and the association was replicated in an independent cohort. For the cohort, immune exposure information was limited to CMV serostatus. It was suggested by the authors that the approach could potentially be generalized to other disease states and immunological phenotypes. A group of highly shared sequence variants was considered likely to be a technical artifact of the sequencing pipeline. Three of the identified cytomegalovirus-associated TCR beta chains were confirmed in vitro to be specific for cytomegalovirus antigens. When HLA alleles, especially DR and DQ, strongly co-occurred, TCR associations were difficult to assign to individual alleles. In a later analysis, 16,951 TCR beta sequences were associated with specific HLA alleles at a false discovery rate of 0.05.

The receptor was isolated from a man in his thirties or forties in good health and CMV-seronegative. Sequenced material: PBMCs.

The CDR3 amino acid sequence is: CASSYSLEGNQPQHF. The sequence in DNA is TGTGCCAGCAGTTACTCGCTAGAAGGCAATCAGCCCCAGCATTTT. The chain is assembled from TRBV6-5 and TRBJ1-5; no D segment can be confidently identified. CDR1 and CDR2, per the germline V gene, are MNHEY and SVGAGI. Taken from cysteine to phenylalanine, the CDR3 has 15 residues. This entry keeps only the CDR3 DNA: 45 bases, framed from base 1. V and J lose 0 bases and 2 bases, and a span of 8 bases separates them.